The text below deals with one TCR beta chain. PCR used 60 Vbeta primers and 13 Jbeta primers. Clones were sequenced by immunoSEQ multiplex PCR, and TCRdb holds only the in-frame ones, with some missing. The sample has about 100,000 clones, 65% seen once. The source of the sample is a study of cytomegalovirus exposure and HLA in healthy donors. Looked up from germline, CDR1 is SGHRS and CDR2 is YFSETQ. V shed 4 bases and J shed 7 bases, with 20 bases lying between them. The CDR3 is made up of 15 amino acids. The sequence was obtained from a man between 25 and 39 years old in good health and CMV-seropositive. Input material: PBMCs. This sequence joins TRBV5-1 and TRBJ1-2, with D perhaps matching TRBD1 (5 bases). CDR3: CASSDLTMAGGGYTF. CDR3 sequence (DNA): TGCGCCAGCAGCGACCTAACAATGGCGGGGGGTGGCTACACCTTC.